This entry lists 10 T cell receptor beta chains sequenced from one sample in a study of glioma-infiltrating T cells. The iRepertoire nested amplicon-rescue multiplex PCR amplified TCR alpha and beta CDR3s from RNA. TCRdb itself ran the multiplex PCR reads through MiXCR, one entry per CDR3 protein. Found here are some 18,000 distinct CDR3 sequences, 58% of them singletons; the top ten hold around 42%. Source material: glioma tissue, nonneoplastic brain tissue, or PBMCs (not recorded which). These receptors all stem from a human donor with low-grade glioma or glioblastoma, undergoing nonglioma brain surgery, or in good health (not recorded which).

This sequence joins TRBV12-3 or TRBV12-4 and TRBJ1-1, with 10 nucleotides matching TRBD1. The length of the CDR3 is 15 residues. Trimming at V came to 7 bases and at J to 1 base, leaving 6 bases not matched to a gene. For the CDR3, the DNA is TGTGCCAGCACCCCGGGACAGGGGAGGAACACTGAAGCTTTCTTT. Protein: CASTPGQGRNTEAFF.

This rearrangement joins TRBV20-1 to TRBJ1-5; 7 nucleotides agree with TRBD1. Unmatched junction bases numbered 3, after V lost 6 bases and J lost 4 bases. Germline assignment: CDR1 DFQATT and CDR2 SNEGSKA (reference sequence). This CDR3 has 12 residues. CDR3 protein: CSASQGNQPQHF. In DNA form, the CDR3 reads TGCAGTGCCTCACAGGGGAATCAGCCCCAGCATTTT.

The chain links TRBV27 to TRBJ1-2, with 7 positions matching TRBD1. This CDR3 region has 13 residues. Germline CDR1 MNHEY, CDR2 SMNVEV (reference sequence). The J segment lost 7 bases and the V segment lost 5 bases, leaving 7 bases of the junction unmatched. CDR3 protein: CASSLRQGSGYTF. In DNA form, the CDR3 reads TGTGCCAGCAGTCTGAGACAGGGAAGTGGCTACACCTTC.

In its sample, this clonotype was seen many times. The chain carries TRBV11-3 and TRBJ1-6, with TRBD1 identical over 7 bases. This CDR3 is 12 amino acids long. Trimming cost V 8 bases and J 7 bases; bases outside gene matches: 2. The germline V gene has CDR1 SGHNT and CDR2 YENEEA. For the CDR3, the DNA is TGTGCCAGCCGACAGGGCAATTCACCCCTCCACTTT. Its protein is CASRQGNSPLHF.

The chain is built from TRBV28 and TRBJ1-1; no clear D. This CDR3 comprises 14 residues. From germline, CDR1 is MDHEN and CDR2 SYDVKM. Trimming cost V 3 bases and J 1 base, with 9 bases left between them. CDR3: CASSFRGGNTEAFF. CDR3 DNA: TGTGCCAGCAGTTTTCGGGGAGGGAACACTGAAGCTTTCTTT.

Of note for this clonotype: A much larger clone differs from this one at a single base, so this may be a read error. The chain is built from TRBV2 and TRBJ1-6; TRBD1 matches 7 bases. Germline V CDR1 and CDR2: SNHLY, FYNNEI. The CDR3 extends over 13 amino acids. The DNA of the CDR3 is TGTTCCGGGATAGGACAGGCGAATTCACCCCTCCACTTT. Protein sequence: CSGIGQANSPLHF.

This clonotype was found many times. The chain recombines TRBV29-1 with TRBJ2-7, with 8 bases identical to TRBD1. Per germline, CDR1 SQVTM and CDR2 ANQGSEA. J was trimmed by 5 bases and V by 7 bases; bases with no gene match: 7. This CDR3 spans 12 amino acids. The CDR3 bases are TGCAGCGCCCGGGGACAGGTCGACGAGCAGTACTTC. Translating it yields CSARGQVDEQYF.

The chain combines TRBV20-1 with TRBJ1-5, with 8 positions matching TRBD1. Germline V gives CDR1 DFQATT, CDR2 SNEGSKA (reference sequence). V dropped 3 bases and J dropped 9; count of bases not matched to a gene: 4. This CDR3 is built from 12 residues. The CDR3, as DNA: TGCAGTGCTAGTGGACAGGGTGGGCCCCAGCATTTT. It translates to CSASGQGGPQHF.

For this clonotype: Sequence at one end of the junction differs from germline and may be a read error. The J gene is TRBJ2-5, the V gene TRBV6-2 or TRBV6-3; D ambiguous. Germline CDR1 and CDR2: MNHEY and SVGEGT. CDR3 length: 13 residues. The CDR3 DNA follows: TGTGCCAGCAGTTCTAGTGTTCGAGAGGCCCAGTACTTC. The encoded protein is CASSSSVREAQYF.

This chain uses TRBV27 with TRBJ1-2; 9 bases agree with TRBD1. The V gene end was trimmed by 4 bases and the J gene end by 4 bases; junction bases not matched to a gene: 7. The germline V gene has CDR1 MNHEY and CDR2 SMNVEV (reference sequence). The CDR3 is 15 residues long. In nucleotides, the CDR3 is TGTGCCAGCAGTTCTCTCGGACAGGGGACCTATGGCTACACCTTC. Translation: CASSSLGQGTYGYTF.